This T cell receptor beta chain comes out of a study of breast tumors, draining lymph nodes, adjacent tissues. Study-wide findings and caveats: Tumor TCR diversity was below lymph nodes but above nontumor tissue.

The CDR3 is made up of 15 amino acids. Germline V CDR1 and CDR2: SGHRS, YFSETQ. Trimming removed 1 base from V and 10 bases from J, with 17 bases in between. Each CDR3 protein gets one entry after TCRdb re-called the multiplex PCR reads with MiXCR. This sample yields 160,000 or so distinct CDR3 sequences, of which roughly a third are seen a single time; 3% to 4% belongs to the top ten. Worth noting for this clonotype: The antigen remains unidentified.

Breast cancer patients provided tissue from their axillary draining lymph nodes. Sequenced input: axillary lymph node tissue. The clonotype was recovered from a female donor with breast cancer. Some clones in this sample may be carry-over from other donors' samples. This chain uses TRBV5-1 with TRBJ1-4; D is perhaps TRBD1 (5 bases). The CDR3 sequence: CASSLLPSGTGKLFF. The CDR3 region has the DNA TGCGCCAGCAGCTTGTTGCCTAGCGGGACGGGAAAACTGTTTTTT.